This TCR beta chain was captured by sequencing in a study of cytomegalovirus exposure and HLA in healthy donors. Study overall: The roughly 120 validation repertoires, a later analysis reported, used the same platform as the 666 first-cohort repertoires.

Germline CDR1 reads MGHRA; CDR2 reads YSYEKL. CDR3 length: 15 amino acids. V was clipped by 0 bases and J by 6 bases, with 14 bases between them. These donors were members of the roughly 130-subject validation cohort, a group separate from the approximately 670-subject first cohort. Sequencing used immunoSEQ multiplex PCR; TCRdb keeps in-frame clones, though not all of them. This sample yields 150,000 to 200,000 clones, of which around 85% are seen a single time; around 2.5% belongs to the top ten. Sequencing input: PBMCs. This receptor was identified in a man between 25 and 39 years old in good health and CMV-seropositive. The gene calls are TRBV4-1 and TRBJ1-1; no reliable D call. The CDR3 sequence is CASSQEEIGPSEAFF. The CDR3 coding sequence is TGCGCCAGCAGCCAAGAGGAAATTGGGCCCTCTGAAGCTTTCTTT.